This entry lists 11 T cell receptor beta chains sequenced from one sample in a study of a mutant IDH1 vaccine in newly diagnosed glioma. Noted time point: week 47, end of study. Doses comprised 300 ug of mutant IDH1 20-mer peptide each, plus topical imiquimod. Profiled with immunoSEQ multiplex PCR; TCRdb holds only in-frame clones, not every one. This table holds approximately 22,000 clones, about four fifths found once. The antigens these receptors bind are not known. The specimen comprised PBMCs, sampled from a glioma patient whose treatment included an IDH1 peptide vaccine. The origin of the receptors is a man aged 35 to 55 with glioma. Some clones in this sample may be carry-over from other donors' samples.

The chain uses TRBV28 and TRBJ1-2, with D maybe TRBD1 (6 bases). The CDR3 runs to 14 residues. V dropped 7 bases and J dropped 4 bases, with 16 bases sitting between them. The V gene's germline CDR1 is MDHEN and CDR2 SYDVKM. In nucleotides, the CDR3 is TGTGCCAGCACCGCTGGGGAGGGGGGCTATGGCTACACCTTC. This translates into CASTAGEGGYGYTF.

The chain links TRBV29-1 to TRBJ2-2, with D possibly matching TRBD1 (6 bases). CDR3 length: 14 amino acids. V lost 1 base, J lost 7 bases, and 13 bases lay in between. Germline V gives CDR1 SQVTM, CDR2 ANQGSEA. The DNA for the CDR3 is TGCAGCGTTGAAGTGGGCAGGGGAGTCGGGGAGCTGTTTTTT. Its translation: CSVEVGRGVGELFF.

The table lists this clone with a few counts. The chain recombines TRBV13 with TRBJ2-2; D is ambiguous. Per germline, CDR1 PRHDT and CDR2 FYEKMQ (reference sequence). This CDR3 contains 13 residues. V lost 8 bases and J lost 4, with 11 bases in between. CDR3 protein: CASGRVGTGELFF. CDR3 sequence (DNA): TGTGCCAGCGGAAGGGTGGGCACCGGGGAGCTGTTTTTT.

The V call is TRBV6-6, the J call TRBJ1-2; D call uncertain. Per germline, CDR1 MNHNY and CDR2 SVGAGI (reference sequence). This CDR3 contains 14 residues. The V gene lost 4 bases and the J gene lost 4 bases, with 13 bases spanning the gap. The CDR3 region is CASSSQTQPYGYTF. Here the CDR3 DNA reads TGTGCCAGCAGTTCCCAAACGCAGCCCTATGGCTACACCTTC.

The V and J genes are TRBV28 and TRBJ1-6; D gene uncertain. V lost 2 bases, J lost 5 bases, and 7 bases lay in between. The germline V gene encodes CDR1 MDHEN and CDR2 SYDVKM. The CDR3 is made up of 14 amino acids. The DNA for the CDR3 is TGTGCCAGCAGTTTAGCAGTGGATAATTCACCCCTCCACTTT. Amino acids: CASSLAVDNSPLHF.

This clone has just one count. The gene calls are TRBV5-4 and TRBJ2-3; 8 nucleotides agree with TRBD2. The V gene's germline CDR1 is SGHNT and CDR2 YYREEE (reference sequence). CDR3 length equals 16 residues. J was trimmed by 5 bases and V by 1 base; bases with no gene match: 9. CDR3 DNA: TGTGCCAGCAGCTTGAAGCGGGGGCTCGTGGGAGATACGCAGTATTTT. It translates to CASSLKRGLVGDTQYF.

The chain employs TRBV27 and TRBJ1-1; no firm D call. The CDR3 sequence is 14 residues long. Germline lookup yields CDR1 MNHEY and CDR2 SMNVEV (reference sequence). Trimming shortened V by 3 bases and J by 1 base, and 9 bases separated the two germline ends. The DNA of the CDR3 is TGTGCCAGCAGTTTCCGGCGAAGGAACACTGAAGCTTTCTTT. Translating gives CASSFRRRNTEAFF.

V and J are TRBV5-1 and TRBJ1-1, with TRBD1 matching 8 bases. V was pared by 3 bases and J by 1 base, with 2 bases of the junction left unmatched. In germline, CDR1 is SGHRS, CDR2 YFSETQ. This CDR3 has 14 residues. CDR3 in amino acids: CASSSDRANTEAFF. CDR3 nucleotide sequence: TGCGCCAGCAGCTCGGACAGGGCGAACACTGAAGCTTTCTTT.

The V gene is TRBV7-2, the J gene TRBJ2-2, with 7 nucleotides matching TRBD2. This CDR3 is built from 14 residues. The V and J ends lost 2 bases and 4 bases, in that order; junction bases with no gene match: 1. The V gene's germline CDR1 is SGHTA and CDR2 FQGNSA. The CDR3 bases are TGTGCCAGCAGCTTAAGCGGGGTCACCGGGGAGCTGTTTTTT. This encodes CASSLSGVTGELFF.

The chain's CDR3 is CASSVDRQGGNYGYTF. CDR3 DNA: TGTGCCAGCAGCGTAGATCGACAGGGGGGTAACTATGGCTACACCTTC. The chain recombines TRBV9 with TRBJ1-2; 9 bases match TRBD1. CDR3 length: 16 amino acids. The germline V gene has CDR1 SGDLS and CDR2 YYNGEE. Germline trimming cut 0 bases from V and 1 base from J; bases unmatched to any gene: 4.

V is TRBV18 and J is TRBJ2-6, with unresolved D. Trimming stripped 2 bases from V and 1 base from J, with 12 bases between. CDR3 length equals 17 residues. Germline V CDR1 and CDR2: KGHSH, LQKENI. In nucleotides, the CDR3 is TGTGCCAGCTCACCAACCGGAGCGTTATCTGGGGCCAACGTCCTGACTTTC. Translating it yields CASSPTGALSGANVLTF.